This TCR beta chain is drawn from a study of OX40 agonist ivuxolimab in advanced cancers. Sequencing was performed with immunoSEQ multiplex PCR; in TCRdb, only in-frame clones are kept and a portion is missing. The sample holds tens of thousands of clones, approximately 83% seen once. Per germline, CDR1 SEHNR and CDR2 FQNEAQ (reference sequence). This CDR3 is 14 amino acids long. After removal of 8 bases from V and 2 bases from J, the junction contained 1 base not matched to a gene. This chain joins TRBV7-9 and TRBJ2-3; the match to TRBD2 covers 13 bases. The specimen was CD4+ or CD8+ T cells sorted from blood, collected in a trial of the OX40 agonist ivuxolimab. This receptor was identified in an adult with an advanced solid tumor such as melanoma, head and neck, liver or kidney cancer. The CDR3 coding sequence is TGTGCCAGCGGGACTAGCGGGAACACAGATACGCAGTATTTT. This codes for CASGTSGNTDTQYF.